The 17 T cell receptor beta chains listed next were all sequenced from one sample in a study of T cell repertoires in cytomegalovirus infection. TCRdb analysed the reads with MiXCR anew, one entry per CDR3 protein. The sample carries approximately 500,000 distinct CDR3 sequences, 15% to 20% recorded once. Sequencing input: CD8+ T cells from PBMCs. These receptors all come from a human donor in good health (CMV status not recorded). Some clones in this sample may be carry-over from other donors' samples.

Comments on this clonotype: No conserved phenylalanine or tryptophan ends this CDR3, so it is likely a read error. CDR3 residues: CASSRGQGRETQYL. DNA for the CDR3: TGTGCCAGCAGCCGTGGACAGGGCAGAGAGACCCAGTACTTA. V and J are TRBV6-1 and TRBJ2-5; 8 bases match TRBD1. The J segment lost 4 bases and the V segment lost 6 bases, leaving 7 bases of the junction unmatched. The CDR3 consists of 14 residues. The germline V gene encodes CDR1 MNHNS and CDR2 SASEGT.

This clonotype was counted at least ten times. The V call is TRBV7-9, the J call TRBJ2-6; 7 bases fit TRBD1. The V segment lost 5 bases and the J segment 2 bases; nucleotides outside the gene matches: 6. Per germline, CDR1 SEHNR and CDR2 FQNEAQ (reference sequence). The CDR3 is 16 residues long. CDR3 bases: TGTGCCAGCAGCCCGAAGACAGGGACTGGGGCCAACGTCCTGACTTTC. Residues: CASSPKTGTGANVLTF.

This clonotype has ten or more counts. V is TRBV7-3 and J is TRBJ2-1, with 16 bases aligning to TRBD2. Trimming took 2 bases from V and 6 from J; bases not matched to a gene: 7. Germline V gene sequence: CDR1 SGHTA, CDR2 FQGTGA. This CDR3 region has 18 residues. CDR3 coding DNA: TGTGCCAGCAGCTTAGGGCCTGGGACTAGCGGGAGGGGCAATGAGCAGTTCTTC. This codes for CASSLGPGTSGRGNEQFF.

V usage is TRBV5-6 and J usage is TRBJ2-7; 10 bases align to TRBD1. The CDR3 totals 14 residues. In germline, CDR1 is SGHDT, CDR2 YYEEEE. With 5 bases clipped from V and 2 bases from J, the junction kept 4 bases outside the gene matches. CDR3 coding DNA: TGTGCCAGCAGGGGGACAGGGGAGGCCTACGAGCAGTACTTC. Protein product: CASRGTGEAYEQYF.

The rearrangement uses TRBV20-1 and TRBJ1-5; 11 nucleotides align to TRBD1. J gave up 6 bases and V 5 bases, and 6 bases lay outside the gene matches. Germline-derived CDR1 and CDR2 are DFQATT and SNEGSKA (reference sequence). CDR3 length: 14 amino acids. The CDR3 here is CSAPGQGALQPQHF. The CDR3 nucleotides are TGCAGTGCTCCCGGACAGGGGGCTCTTCAGCCCCAGCATTTT.

This clonotype was seen repeatedly, ten times or more. The chain recombines TRBV7-9 with TRBJ2-4, with TRBD2 matching over 11 bases. Germline V gene data show CDR1 as SEHNR and CDR2 as FQNEAQ (reference sequence). V was clipped by 4 bases and J by 0 bases; unmatched bases: 11. The CDR3 spans 19 residues. DNA of the CDR3: TGTGCCAGCAGCTCCAGAGGGCAGACTAGCGGGATAGCCAAAAACATTCAGTACTTC. This sequence encodes CASSSRGQTSGIAKNIQYF. Using reference TRBV7-9 and TRBJ2-4 for the parts outside the CDR3, the full variable domain is DTGVSQNPRHKITKRGQNVTFRCDPISEHNRLYWYRQTLGQGPEFLTYFQNEAQLEKSRLLSDRFSAERPKGSFSTLEIQRTEQGDSAMYLCASSSRGQTSGIAKNIQYFGAGTRLSVL.

The chain combines TRBV29-1 with TRBJ2-5; D possibly uses TRBD1 or TRBD2 (5 bases each). This CDR3 has 14 residues. Trimming stripped 1 base from V and 5 bases from J, with 14 bases between. CDR1 is SQVTM, CDR2 ANQGSEA, per germline. The CDR3 protein is CSVEGGGWEETQYF. CDR3 nucleotide sequence: TGCAGCGTTGAAGGGGGCGGCTGGGAGGAGACCCAGTACTTC.

J is TRBJ2-4 and V is TRBV20-1; no definite D call. The CDR3 runs 15 residues. V shed 4 bases and J shed 1 base, with 14 bases lying between them. Germline V CDR1 and CDR2: DFQATT, SNEGSKA (reference sequence). Here the CDR3 reads CSAKPFLAAKNIQYF. The CDR3 DNA reads as TGCAGTGCTAAACCTTTTCTCGCGGCCAAAAACATTCAGTACTTC.

In this sample, this clonotype turned up many times. This chain links TRBV7-9 with TRBJ2-2, with D maybe TRBD2 (6 bases). The CDR3 runs to 15 residues. Germline V gene sequence: CDR1 SEHNR, CDR2 FQNEAQ (reference sequence). V lost 7 bases to trimming and J lost 2 bases, with 14 bases between them. Here the CDR3 reads CASTSGTDNTGELFF. The CDR3 DNA reads as TGTGCCAGCACCTCCGGGACTGACAACACCGGGGAGCTGTTTTTT.

In this sample, this clonotype turned up many times. In DNA, the CDR3 is TGTGCCAGCAGCTTAGGGCGCTCTGGGGAGCAGTACTTC. Translating gives CASSLGRSGEQYF. The chain combines TRBV7-9 with TRBJ2-7; D not resolved. Germline CDR1 reads SEHNR; CDR2 reads FQNEAQ (reference sequence). The V end was cut by 1 base, the J end by 7 bases, with 11 bases between. The CDR3 has 13 residues.

This chain connects TRBV9 to TRBJ2-7; 9 bases agree with TRBD2. The CDR3 length is 15 residues. Germline loops: CDR1 SGDLS, CDR2 YYNGEE. Unmatched junction bases numbered 10, after V lost 4 bases and J lost 5 bases. The CDR3 here is CASSPRTSGSHEQYF. CDR3 nucleotides: TGTGCCAGCAGCCCCCGAACTAGCGGGTCCCACGAGCAGTACTTC.

This rearrangement joins TRBV9 to TRBJ1-5; D not certain. CDR1 and CDR2 from the germline V gene are SGDLS and YYNGEE. This CDR3 region has 14 residues. V shed 6 bases and J shed 2 bases, with 12 bases lying between them. As DNA, the CDR3 is TGTGCCAGCAACGATGGAACGCGCAATCAGCCCCAGCATTTT. It translates to CASNDGTRNQPQHF. The full variable domain, with the rest looked up from reference TRBV9 and TRBJ1-5, is DSGVTQTPKHLITATGQRVTLRCSPRSGDLSVYWYQQSLDQGLQFLIQYYNGEERAKGNILERFSAQQFPDLHSELNLSSLELGDSALYFCASNDGTRNQPQHFGDGTRLSIL.

V usage is TRBV6-6 and J usage is TRBJ1-5, with D hard to call. Germline-derived CDR1 and CDR2 are MNHNY and SVGAGI (reference sequence). Deletions cut 0 bases from V and 1 base from J, with 7 bases between. The CDR3 loop spans 15 amino acids. CDR3 coding DNA: TGTGCCAGCAGTTACTCAGCGGAGAGCAATCAGCCCCAGCATTTT. It translates to CASSYSAESNQPQHF.

This clonotype was seen a handful of times. This chain links TRBV6-1 with TRBJ2-2, with TRBD2 as a possible D gene (5 bases). V lost 7 bases and J 6 bases, leaving 18 bases between the germline ends. The CDR3 runs to 15 residues. In germline, CDR1 is MNHNS, CDR2 SASEGT. The CDR3 region has the DNA TGTGCCAGCACCAAAAATCCGGGGATGTCCGGGGAGCTGTTTTTT. Translating gives CASTKNPGMSGELFF.

The chain recombines TRBV3-1 with TRBJ2-7; tentatively, D is TRBD1 or TRBD2 (5 bases each). The germline gives CDR1 LGHDT, CDR2 YNNKEL (reference sequence). This CDR3 region has 16 residues. Trimming removed 1 base at V and 2 bases at J, with 15 bases between. The CDR3 sequence is CASSQGGTEGTYEQYF. The CDR3 nucleotides are TGTGCCAGCAGCCAAGGTGGGACCGAAGGAACCTACGAGCAGTACTTC.

This clonotype was counted a few times. This chain uses TRBV6-5 with TRBJ2-7; D is undetermined. Trimming took 4 bases from V and 5 from J, leaving 18 bases between them. In germline, CDR1 is MNHEY, CDR2 SVGAGI. CDR3 length: 15 amino acids. The CDR3 region is CASSSAGVAVDEQYF. The CDR3 region has the DNA TGTGCCAGCAGTTCAGCCGGTGTGGCAGTTGACGAGCAGTACTTC.

Ten or more counts support this clonotype. The CDR3 nucleotides are TGCAGCGTTGAAGGAGGTTATTTGAACACTGAAGCTTTCTTT. The encoded protein is CSVEGGYLNTEAFF. The genes are TRBV29-1 and TRBJ1-1; D remains unclear. The CDR3 covers 14 residues. Germline V lookup: CDR1 SQVTM, CDR2 ANQGSEA. Between the trimmed V and J ends, which lost 1 base and 0 bases, there was a span of 9 bases. Full variable domain (outside the CDR3, taken from reference TRBV29-1 and TRBJ1-1): SAVISQKPSRDICQRGTSLTIQCQVDSQVTMMFWYRQQPGQSLTLIATANQGSEATYESGFVIDKFPISRPNLTFSTLTVSNMSPEDSSIYLCSVEGGYLNTEAFFGQGTRLTVV.